The rows below give T cell receptor beta chains drawn from one sample of a study of T cell responses to AZD1222 COVID-19 vaccine. Profiling relied on immunoSEQ multiplex PCR, and the TCRdb table lists in-frame clones only, not all of them. Seen here are about 92,000 clones, around 84% observed once, and the top ten hold 10% to 13%. Sequenced here: peripheral blood, sampled on day 0 of AZD1222 vaccination. All receptors derive from an adult in good health. CDR3s include the opening cysteine and the closing phenylalanine or tryptophan. The D gene is left open where the match is weak. Clone size is stated in some rows and not others, as once, few, many or a class when expanded.

J gene,V gene,D gene,clone size,CDR3 DNA,CDR3 protein
TRBJ1-5,TRBV19,.,few,TGTGCCAGTAGTGCCAGGGGAAATAGCAATCAGCCCCAGCATTTT,CASSARGNSNQPQHF
TRBJ2-7,TRBV19,TRBD2,.,TGTGCCAGTAGTATCCGACTAGCGGGAGGGCCTTACGAGCAGTACTTC,CASSIRLAGGPYEQYF
TRBJ2-1,TRBV19,.,.,TGTGCCAGTAGTATAGCCCACGGGGCCAGCTCCTACAATGAGCAGTTCTTC,CASSIAHGASSYNEQFF
TRBJ2-2,TRBV6-5,.,once,TGTGCCAGCAGACGTATGCAAACGAACACCGGGGAGCTGTTTTTT,CASRRMQTNTGELFF
TRBJ2-1,TRBV10-1,.,.,TGCGCCAGCAGTGGTCCGGGGTCTACTAACAATGAGCAGTTCTTC,CASSGPGSTNNEQFF
TRBJ1-6,TRBV7-2,.,few,TGTGCCAGCAGCTTAAGGTTCCCAGAGAATTCACCCCTCCACTTT,CASSLRFPENSPLHF
TRBJ2-7,TRBV6-1,.,.,TGTGCCAGCAGTGAAGGGGGCCGAATATACTCCTACGAGCAGTACTTC,CASSEGGRIYSYEQYF
TRBJ2-7,TRBV6-6,TRBD1,.,TGTGCCAGCAGGGGACAGGGGATCTTCTACGAGCAGTACTTC,CASRGQGIFYEQYF
TRBJ1-4,TRBV6-6,TRBD1,.,TGTGCCAGCAGTTACACAGACAGGGAACTGTTTTTT,CASSYTDRELFF
TRBJ2-3,TRBV9,TRBD2,.,TGTGCCAGCAGCGTTCGTAGCGGGGATAGCACAGATACGCAGTATTTT,CASSVRSGDSTDTQYF
TRBJ2-7,TRBV4-2,.,.,TGTGCCAGCAGCCAAGATCTAGGGAGGTACGGGGAGCAGTACTTC,CASSQDLGRYGEQYF
TRBJ1-5,TRBV19,.,few,TGTGCCAGTAGTAGGACAGCAGATCAGCCCCAGCATTTT,CASSRTADQPQHF
TRBJ1-2,TRBV19,.,.,TGTGCCAGTAGTCCTACTCCGGGCCAGCATGGCTACACCTTC,CASSPTPGQHGYTF
TRBJ2-2,TRBV5-1,.,.,TGCGCCAGCAGCTTGATGCAAGGGAGAAACACCGGGGAGCTGTTTTTT,CASSLMQGRNTGELFF
TRBJ1-2,TRBV7-2,.,.,TGTGCCAGCAGCTTATCGTCACAGTCAGGGGGCTACACCTTC,CASSLSSQSGGYTF
TRBJ1-6,TRBV19,.,.,TGTGCCAGTAAGGCAGGGAATTCACCCCTCCACTTT,CASKAGNSPLHF
TRBJ1-4,TRBV28,TRBD1,once,TGTGCCAGCAGGGCACGGACAGGGATACGGGAAAAACTGTTTTTT,CASRARTGIREKLFF
TRBJ2-5,TRBV2,.,.,TGTGCCAGCAGTGATAGTCGGAATCAAGAGACCCAGTACTTC,CASSDSRNQETQYF
TRBJ2-5,TRBV2,TRBD1,.,TGTGCCAGCAGTGAAGCGTGGGACAGGGGAGCGGGGACCCAGTACTTC,CASSEAWDRGAGTQYF
TRBJ2-7,TRBV3-1/TRBV3-2,TRBD2,.,TGTGCCAGCAGTTCCGGGACTAGCGGCCCCTACGAGCAGTACTTC,CASSSGTSGPYEQYF
TRBJ1-1,TRBV11-2,TRBD1,.,TGTGCCAGCAGCTTCGGACAGGGGTTGGGTGAAGCTTTCTTT,CASSFGQGLGEAFF
TRBJ1-5,TRBV19,.,.,TGTGCCAGTAGTATTGGGGGGCAGGATCAGCCCCAGCATTTT,CASSIGGQDQPQHF
TRBJ2-2,TRBV5-5,TRBD1,.,TGTGCCAGCAGCTTGCAGGGACAGGGGGCGGTGACCGGGGAGCTGTTTTTT,CASSLQGQGAVTGELFF
TRBJ1-2,TRBV20-1,.,many,TGCAGTGCTATTTTTGAGGGCTACACCTTC,CSAIFEGYTF
TRBJ1-2,TRBV6-5,.,.,TGTGCCAGCACTACCGTTCCCTATGGCTACACCTTC,CASTTVPYGYTF
TRBJ1-5,TRBV7-2,.,.,TGTGCCAGCCAGCTGGCGGGGGCCAACAATCAGCCCCAGCATTTT,CASQLAGANNQPQHF
TRBJ2-3,TRBV19,TRBD2,.,TGTGCCAGTAGTAATCGACTAGCGGGGAGCACAGATACGCAGTATTTT,CASSNRLAGSTDTQYF
TRBJ2-3,TRBV7-8,TRBD1,once,TGTGCCAGCAGCTTCGAGGGGGCCCGGGATACGCAGTATTTT,CASSFEGARDTQYF
TRBJ1-2,TRBV6-1,.,.,TGTGCCAGCAGTGAATCAGGGATATATGGCTACACCTTC,CASSESGIYGYTF
TRBJ2-3,TRBV19,.,.,TGTGCCAGTAGTTGGTGTGTGGATACGCAGTATTTT,CASSWCVDTQYF
TRBJ2-2,TRBV30,.,.,TGTGCCTGGAGTGTACCGGTTGGTTATGACACCGGGGAGCTGTTTTTT,CAWSVPVGYDTGELFF
TRBJ2-5,TRBV2,TRBD1,.,TGTGCCAGCAGCCTAAACAGGGGACAAGAGACCCAGTACTTC,CASSLNRGQETQYF
TRBJ1-6,TRBV18,.,.,TGTGCCAGCTCACCTAATGGCTATAATTCACCCCTCCACTTT,CASSPNGYNSPLHF
TRBJ2-1,TRBV3-1/TRBV3-2,.,once,TGTGCCAGCAGCCGTTACCGCTTCTATGAGCAGTTCTTC,CASSRYRFYEQFF
TRBJ1-3,TRBV13,.,.,TGTGCCAGCTCTCTTCGGACAGTGCCCTCTGGAAACACCATATATTTT,CASSLRTVPSGNTIYF
TRBJ2-7,TRBV2,TRBD2,.,TGTGCCAGCAGCGGGCGGACTAGCGCCATCTCCTACGAGCAGTACTTC,CASSGRTSAISYEQYF
TRBJ1-2,TRBV30,.,.,TGTGCCTGTACGTCTTCAGGGTATGGCTACACCTTC,CACTSSGYGYTF
TRBJ1-3,TRBV4-1,TRBD1,.,TGCGCCAGCAGCCAAACCGGGACAGGGAAACTCTCTGGAAACACCATATATTTT,CASSQTGTGKLSGNTIYF
TRBJ1-6,TRBV19,.,.,TGTGCCAGTAGGACCAGGGGCGATAATTCACCCCTCCACTTT,CASRTRGDNSPLHF
TRBJ2-6,TRBV24-1,TRBD1,.,TGTGCCACCAGTGGGACAGGGGGCGCTTCAGGGGCCAACGTCCTGACTTTC,CATSGTGGASGANVLTF
TRBJ2-7,TRBV4-1,.,.,TGCGCCAGCAGCCAAGGCTCCGGGGGATTGAGTGAGCAGTACTTC,CASSQGSGGLSEQYF
TRBJ1-2,TRBV19,TRBD1,.,TGTGCCAGTAGGGTTCGGGCCGGGACAGGGGCGCATGGCTACACCTTC,CASRVRAGTGAHGYTF
TRBJ1-3,TRBV5-4,TRBD1,.,TGTGCCAGCAGCCAGGGGGCTATTGGAAACACCATATATTTT,CASSQGAIGNTIYF
TRBJ2-5,TRBV6-5,.,once,TGTGCCAGCAGTTACTCGGGGCAGTTGGAGACCCAGTACTTC,CASSYSGQLETQYF
TRBJ2-1,TRBV3-1/TRBV3-2,TRBD1,few,TGTGCCAGCACCCGGAACCGGGACAGAAATCCGGAGCAGTTCTTC,CASTRNRDRNPEQFF
TRBJ1-1,TRBV19,TRBD1,.,TGTGCCAGTAGAGAGTGGGACAGGGCGGGTAACACTGAAGCTTTCTTT,CASREWDRAGNTEAFF